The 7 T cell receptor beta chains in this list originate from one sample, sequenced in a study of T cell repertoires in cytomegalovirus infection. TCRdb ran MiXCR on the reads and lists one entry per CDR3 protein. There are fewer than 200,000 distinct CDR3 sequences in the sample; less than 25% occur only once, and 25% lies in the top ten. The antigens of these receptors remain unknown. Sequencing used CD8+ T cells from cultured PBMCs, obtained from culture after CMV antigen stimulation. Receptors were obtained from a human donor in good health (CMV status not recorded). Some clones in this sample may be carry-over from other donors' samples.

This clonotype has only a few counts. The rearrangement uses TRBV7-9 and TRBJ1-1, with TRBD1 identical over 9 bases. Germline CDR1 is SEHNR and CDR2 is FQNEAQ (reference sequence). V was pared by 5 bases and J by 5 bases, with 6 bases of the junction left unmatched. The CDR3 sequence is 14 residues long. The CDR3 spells CASSQGQGRTEAFF. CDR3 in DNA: TGTGCCAGCAGCCAGGGACAGGGAAGGACTGAAGCTTTCTTT.

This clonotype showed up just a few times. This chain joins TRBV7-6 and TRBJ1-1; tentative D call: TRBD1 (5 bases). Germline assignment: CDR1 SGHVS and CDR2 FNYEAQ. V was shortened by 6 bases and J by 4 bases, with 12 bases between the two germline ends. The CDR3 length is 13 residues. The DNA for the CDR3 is TGTGCCAGCAGGGAGGGTGGGGGCACTGAAGCTTTCTTT. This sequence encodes CASREGGGTEAFF.

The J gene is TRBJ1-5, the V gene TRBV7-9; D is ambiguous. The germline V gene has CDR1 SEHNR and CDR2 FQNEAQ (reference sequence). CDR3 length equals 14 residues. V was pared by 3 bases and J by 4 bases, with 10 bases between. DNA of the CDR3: TGTGCCAGCAGCTTGAATCCAGCGAATCAGCCCCAGCATTTT. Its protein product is CASSLNPANQPQHF.

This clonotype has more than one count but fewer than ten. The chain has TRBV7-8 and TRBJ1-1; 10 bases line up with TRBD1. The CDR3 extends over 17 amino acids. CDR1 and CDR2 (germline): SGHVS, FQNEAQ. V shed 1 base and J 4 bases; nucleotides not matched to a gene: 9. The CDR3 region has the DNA TGTGCCAGCAGCTTAGAAGGGACAGGGGTCTCAAGCACTGAAGCTTTCTTT. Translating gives CASSLEGTGVSSTEAFF. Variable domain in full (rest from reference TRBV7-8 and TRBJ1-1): GAGVSQSPRYKVAKRGQDVALRCDPISGHVSLFWYQQALGQGPEFLTYFQNEAQLDKSGLPSDRFFAERPEGSVSTLKIQRTQQEDSAVYLCASSLEGTGVSSTEAFFGQGTRLTVV.

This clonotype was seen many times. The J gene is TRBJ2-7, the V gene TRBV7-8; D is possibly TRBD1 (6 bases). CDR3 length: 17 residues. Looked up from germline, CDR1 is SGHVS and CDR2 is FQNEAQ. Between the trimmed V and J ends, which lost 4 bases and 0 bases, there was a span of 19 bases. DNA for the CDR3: TGTGCCAGCAGCTCACAATCGGGACAAAGGAGCTCCTACGAGCAGTACTTC. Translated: CASSSQSGQRSSYEQYF.

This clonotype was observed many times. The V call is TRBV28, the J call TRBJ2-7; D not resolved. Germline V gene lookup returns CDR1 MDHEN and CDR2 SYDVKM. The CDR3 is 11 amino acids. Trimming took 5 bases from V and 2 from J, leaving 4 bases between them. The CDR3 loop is CASSQTYEQYF. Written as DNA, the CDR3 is TGTGCCAGCAGTCAAACCTACGAGCAGTACTTC.

The CDR3 loop reads CASSLLIAVARVTDTQYF. The CDR3 DNA reads TGTGCCAGCAGCTTACTTATAGCGGTAGCTAGGGTCACAGATACGCAGTATTTT. This rearrangement joins TRBV7-9 to TRBJ2-3, with D possibly TRBD2 on 6 matching bases. The CDR3 loop spans 18 amino acids. The germline CDR1 and CDR2 sequences are SEHNR and FQNEAQ (reference sequence). The V gene lost 2 bases and the J gene lost 2 bases, with 20 bases spanning the gap.